This T cell receptor beta chain came from a study of blood T cell repertoires in COVID-19. Across the study: T cells, B-cell-depleted T cells, or PBMCs provided the cDNA or gDNA that served as material.

The assay was immunoSEQ multiplex PCR, and TCRdb's table has in-frame clones only and misses some. This sample yields hundreds of thousands of clones, of which roughly 80% are seen a single time; approximately 4.9% belongs to the top ten. V shed 5 bases, J shed 0 bases, and the junction held 8 bases outside the gene matches. Per the germline V gene, CDR1 is SGHRS and CDR2 is YFSETQ. The CDR3 length is 17 residues. This chain links TRBV5-1 with TRBJ1-1, with 12 bases matching TRBD1. The specimen sequenced was peripheral blood. This TCR derives from a woman at least 80 years old with active or convalescent COVID-19. The CDR3 DNA follows: TGCGCCAGCAGAACCGGGACAGGGGGCCTCATGAACACTGAAGCTTTCTTT. Amino acids: CASRTGTGGLMNTEAFF.